This is a list of T cell receptor beta chains from one sample in a study of shared clonotypes between healthy human individuals. Sequenced by immunoSEQ multiplex PCR; TCRdb stores in-frame clones only, minus some. The sample consists of approximately 2,000,000 clones, 92% of them appearing once. Sequencing was performed on naive CD4+ T cells from PBMCs. Every receptor here comes from a man aged 18 to 30 in good health. Some clones in this sample may be carry-over from other donors' samples. Each CDR3 is given without its conserved first and last residue. Each record gives: J gene, V gene, CDR3 protein.

J: TRBJ2-5
V: TRBV5-4
CDR3: ASSRGQGLVETQY

J: TRBJ2-7
V: TRBV9
CDR3: ASSGSSGRAVHEQY

J: TRBJ1-3
V: TRBV29-1
CDR3: SVEEGRASRGNTIY

J: TRBJ1-2
V: TRBV10-3
CDR3: AISGGHRYGYT

J: TRBJ1-1
V: TRBV13
CDR3: ASSLYSLTEAF

J: TRBJ1-3
V: TRBV11-2
CDR3: ASSFTGTPSSGNTIY

J: TRBJ1-4
V: TRBV18
CDR3: ASSPQEGLNEKLF

J: TRBJ2-5
V: TRBV29-1
CDR3: SVDQYQETQY

J: TRBJ2-7
V: TRBV7-6
CDR3: ASSLADSPEQY

J: TRBJ2-3
V: TRBV18
CDR3: ASSPRADTQY

J: TRBJ1-1
V: TRBV7-9
CDR3: ASSLLPVGTEAF